This TCR beta chain comes out of a study of cytomegalovirus exposure and HLA in healthy donors. Study background: In an early release, HLA-typed donors contributed 80 million to 95 million unique TCR sequences. Whole-study results and caveats: The study reported that TCR beta sequences accurately predicted HLA-A and HLA-B alleles in most subjects.

PCR involved 60 Vbeta and 13 Jbeta primers. The protocol was immunoSEQ multiplex PCR, while the TCRdb copy is restricted to in-frame clones and leaves out a portion. The sample lists roughly 130,000 clones, roughly four fifths occurring once. Despite likely unrecorded immune exposures, the donors were nominally healthy at the time of sampling. Comments on this clone: Its antigen is as yet unknown.

The CDR3 loop spans 14 amino acids. V was trimmed by 7 bases and J by 5 bases, leaving 14 bases between them. From germline, CDR1 is MNHEY and CDR2 SVGAGI. The receptor was derived from a male donor in good health and CMV-seropositive. The V and J genes are TRBV6-5 and TRBJ2-2; D is undetermined. Material: PBMCs. Here the CDR3 reads CASNRGDETGELFF. The CDR3 DNA reads TGTGCCAGCAATCGAGGAGATGAAACCGGGGAGCTGTTTTTT.